A single sample gave rise to the 29 T cell receptor beta chains below, sequenced in a study of cytomegalovirus exposure and HLA in healthy donors. PCR was performed using 60 Vbeta and 13 Jbeta primers. Assay used: immunoSEQ multiplex PCR; TCRdb lists only in-frame clones, some missing. The table for this sample gives about 91,000 clones. Sequencing input: PBMCs. Every receptor here comes from a woman in her thirties in good health and CMV-seronegative.

CDR3 nucleotide sequence: TGTGCCAGCAGTTCGTCTCGCGGGAGCTGGTCCTACGAGCAGTACTTC. Translation: CASSSSRGSWSYEQYF. The V gene is TRBV28, the J gene TRBJ2-7; 7 bases fit TRBD2. The V segment lost 4 bases and the J segment 1 base; nucleotides outside the gene matches: 10. The germline CDR1 and CDR2 sequences are MDHEN and SYDVKM. The CDR3 extends over 16 amino acids.

The rearrangement links TRBV5-5 to TRBJ2-7, with TRBD1 identical over 11 bases. The CDR3 runs to 14 residues. The J segment lost 4 bases and the V segment lost 4 bases, leaving 4 bases of the junction unmatched. Germline V CDR1 and CDR2: SGHKS, YYEKEE (reference sequence). The CDR3 region is CASSPGTGGYEQYF. The CDR3 DNA reads as TGTGCCAGCAGCCCGGGGACAGGGGGTTACGAGCAGTACTTC.

CDR3 nucleotides: TGTGCCAGCACGCGACAGGGGGTCTACGAGCAGTACTTC. It translates to CASTRQGVYEQYF. The chain uses TRBV7-8 and TRBJ2-7; 9 bases are a match to TRBD1. CDR1 SGHVS and CDR2 FQNEAQ come from the germline V gene. The CDR3 covers 13 residues. V was clipped by 7 bases and J by 3 bases; unmatched bases: 4.

CDR3 bases: TGTGCCAGCAGCTTAATTGGGGAGGGCACTGAAGCTTTCTTT. Its translation is CASSLIGEGTEAFF. The chain couples TRBV7-3 to TRBJ1-1; no reliable D call. Germline assignment: CDR1 SGHTA and CDR2 FQGTGA. The CDR3 length is 14 residues. V shed 1 base and J shed 4 bases, with 10 bases lying between them.

Note on this clone: The junction differs from germline at one of its ends, possibly a read error. The genes are TRBV7-7 and TRBJ2-2; 7 bases agree with TRBD2. CDR1 is SSHAT, CDR2 FNYEAQ, per germline (reference sequence). The CDR3 extends over 14 amino acids. The CDR3 loop reads CASSPRERSGELFF. For the CDR3, the DNA is TGTGCTAGCAGCCCGCGGGAGAGATCCGGGGAGCTGTTTTTT.

The chain couples TRBV14 to TRBJ1-4, with 10 positions matching TRBD1. CDR1 and CDR2 from the germline V gene are SGHDN and FVKESK. J gave up 8 bases and V 2 bases, and 5 bases lay outside the gene matches. This CDR3 has 15 residues. The CDR3 bases are TGTGCCAGCAGCCAATGGACAGGGGGAAGGGAAAAACTGTTTTTT. Translation: CASSQWTGGREKLFF.

The chain employs TRBV7-3 and TRBJ2-1; possible D gene TRBD2, 6 bases. This CDR3 spans 13 amino acids. V was trimmed by 5 bases and J by 10 bases, leaving 15 bases between them. Per the germline V gene, CDR1 is SGHTA and CDR2 is FQGTGA. The CDR3 sequence is CASSPSGSGEQFF. The DNA of the CDR3 is TGTGCCAGCAGCCCCAGTGGGAGCGGGGAGCAGTTCTTC.

J is TRBJ2-3 and V is TRBV27, with 7 nucleotides matching TRBD2. J was trimmed by 4 bases and V by 6 bases; bases with no gene match: 7. CDR1 and CDR2 from the germline V gene are MNHEY and SMNVEV (reference sequence). The CDR3 runs 14 residues. This CDR3 is CASRLGGPSDTQYF. In DNA form, the CDR3 reads TGTGCCAGCAGGCTGGGAGGGCCTTCAGATACGCAGTATTTT.

The chain couples TRBV2 to TRBJ1-1; possibly TRBD1 for D (5 bases). CDR1 is SNHLY, CDR2 FYNNEI, per germline. The CDR3 sequence is 14 residues long. Trimming pared 4 bases from V and 3 bases from J, leaving 12 bases between. CDR3 DNA sequence: TGTGCCAGCAGTGGACAGCTAGGAGACACTGAAGCTTTCTTT. Its protein product is CASSGQLGDTEAFF.

The rearrangement joins TRBV6-5 to TRBJ1-3; TRBD1 agrees at 7 bases. There are 14 residues in the CDR3. Germline-derived CDR1 and CDR2 are MNHEY and SVGAGI. Trimming at V came to 0 bases and at J to 8 bases, leaving 4 bases not matched to a gene. CDR3 sequence reads: CASSYSRGLDTIYF. In DNA, the CDR3 is TGTGCCAGCAGTTACTCCAGGGGGTTAGACACCATATATTTT.

This chain links TRBV7-2 with TRBJ2-7, with TRBD2 matching over 10 bases. The CDR3 totals 15 residues. CDR1 SGHTA and CDR2 FQGNSA come from the germline V gene. The J segment lost 6 bases and the V segment lost 8 bases, leaving 13 bases of the junction unmatched. CDR3 residues: CASRSGGAVTSEQYF. In DNA, the CDR3 is TGTGCCAGCCGAAGCGGGGGGGCTGTCACGTCCGAGCAGTACTTC.

J is TRBJ2-7 and V is TRBV7-9, with 12 bases matching TRBD2. There are 16 residues in the CDR3. J was trimmed by 5 bases and V by 1 base; bases with no gene match: 6. The germline CDR1 and CDR2 sequences are SEHNR and FQNEAQ (reference sequence). The DNA for the CDR3 is TGTGCCAGCAGCTTAGGAAGGACTAGCGGGACAGACGAGCAGTACTTC. Protein: CASSLGRTSGTDEQYF.

V is TRBV6-5 and J is TRBJ1-5, with 8 bases identical to TRBD1. V gave up 6 bases and J gave up 4 bases; unmatched junction bases: 8. Germline CDR1 MNHEY, CDR2 SVGAGI. CDR3 length: 15 amino acids. CDR3 in DNA: TGTGCCAGCAGCCCCGGGACAGGATCAAATCAGCCCCAGCATTTT. Translation gives CASSPGTGSNQPQHF.

The J gene is TRBJ2-5, the V gene TRBV28; 7 nucleotides agree with TRBD1. Unmatched junction bases numbered 8, after V lost 2 bases and J lost 5 bases. The CDR3 extends over 15 amino acids. Germline CDR1 MDHEN, CDR2 SYDVKM. The CDR3 sequence: CASSLPRQGRETQYF. As DNA, the CDR3 is TGTGCCAGCAGTTTACCTAGACAGGGCCGGGAGACCCAGTACTTC.

The J gene is TRBJ2-7, the V gene TRBV9; maybe TRBD1 (7 bases). The germline CDR1 and CDR2 sequences are SGDLS and YYNGEE. The CDR3 sequence is 12 residues long. The V gene lost 2 bases and the J gene lost 6 bases, with 9 bases spanning the gap. This CDR3 is CASSVQGGEQYF. The CDR3 coding sequence is TGTGCCAGCAGCGTGCAGGGGGGCGAGCAGTACTTC.

The chain carries TRBV4-1 and TRBJ1-1; D not certain. The CDR3 contains 15 residues. Between the trimmed V and J ends, which lost 1 base and 11 bases, there was a span of 20 bases. Looked up from germline, CDR1 is MGHRA and CDR2 is YSYEKL. The CDR3 DNA reads TGCGCCAGCAGCCAAGTTTCGTCTCGTCTTAGCGAGGCTTTCTTT. This gives the protein CASSQVSSRLSEAFF.

V and J are TRBV27 and TRBJ2-3; 9 positions agree with TRBD2. The CDR3 length is 19 residues. J gave up 2 bases and V 2 bases, and 14 bases lay outside the gene matches. Germline V CDR1 and CDR2: MNHEY, SMNVEV (reference sequence). The CDR3 nucleotides are TGTGCCAGCAGTTTAGCCTACCTAGCAGGCGGGAGGGCCACAGATACGCAGTATTTT. Its protein is CASSLAYLAGGRATDTQYF.

The V call is TRBV2, the J call TRBJ2-7, with 11 bases lining up with TRBD1. V lost 1 base, J lost 6 bases, and 5 bases stayed unmatched. CDR1 and CDR2 (germline): SNHLY, FYNNEI. The CDR3 loop spans 15 amino acids. CDR3 sequence reads: CASSEVRTGGFEQYF. The DNA of the CDR3 is TGTGCCAGCAGTGAAGTTAGGACAGGGGGCTTCGAGCAGTACTTC.

The chain couples TRBV5-5 to TRBJ1-4; no clear D. CDR1 SGHKS and CDR2 YYEKEE come from the germline V gene (reference sequence). The ends were cut back, 0 bases at V and 0 bases at J, with 12 bases in the middle. CDR3 length: 17 residues. The CDR3 DNA sequence: TGTGCCAGCAGCTTGGCAGCGAACCTTGCAACTAATGAAAAACTGTTTTTT. As protein: CASSLAANLATNEKLFF.

The chain employs TRBV2 and TRBJ2-7; no clear D. Per germline, CDR1 SNHLY and CDR2 FYNNEI. The length of the CDR3 is 11 residues. Trimming shortened V by 5 bases and J by 6 bases, and 8 bases separated the two germline ends. The CDR3 region is CASSKTIEQYF. CDR3 sequence (DNA): TGTGCCAGCAGTAAGACAATCGAGCAGTACTTC. Variable domain in full (rest from reference TRBV2 and TRBJ2-7): EPEVTQTPSHQVTQMGQEVILRCVPISNHLYFYWYRQILGQKVEFLVSFYNNEISEKSEIFDDQFSVERPDGSNFTLKIRSTKLEDSAMYFCASSKTIEQYFGPGTRLTVT.

The chain employs TRBV28 and TRBJ1-5; D possibly corresponds to TRBD1 (5 bases). The CDR3 is made up of 14 amino acids. Between the trimmed V and J ends, which lost 5 bases and 5 bases, there was a span of 13 bases. Germline V gene sequence: CDR1 MDHEN, CDR2 SYDVKM. CDR3 sequence reads: CASSPGIRDQPQHF. The CDR3 DNA follows: TGTGCCAGCAGTCCAGGGATCAGGGATCAGCCCCAGCATTTT.

J is TRBJ2-6 and V is TRBV9, with D unresolved. Trimming removed 3 bases at V and 0 bases at J, with 10 bases between. Germline CDR1 SGDLS, CDR2 YYNGEE. The CDR3 is 16 residues long. The CDR3 region is CASSASTTSGANVLTF. CDR3 bases: TGTGCCAGCAGCGCCTCCACTACCTCTGGGGCCAACGTCCTGACTTTC.

This chain joins TRBV5-5 and TRBJ2-5; possible D gene TRBD1, 6 bases. Germline CDR1 SGHKS, CDR2 YYEKEE (reference sequence). The V and J ends lost 6 bases and 4 bases respectively, with 19 bases between them. This CDR3 spans 15 amino acids. CDR3 sequence reads: CASTPSTGSGETQYF. As DNA, the CDR3 is TGTGCCAGCACCCCCTCTACAGGGTCGGGAGAGACCCAGTACTTC.

The chain is built from TRBV5-1 and TRBJ2-7, with D possibly TRBD2 on 7 matching bases. This CDR3 contains 15 residues. Trimming removed 0 bases at V and 4 bases at J, with 14 bases between. Germline values: CDR1 SGHRS, CDR2 YFSETQ. The CDR3 region is CASSLVAGASYEQYF. The CDR3 nucleotides are TGCGCCAGCAGCTTGGTGGCGGGGGCTAGTTACGAGCAGTACTTC.

The chain employs TRBV5-1 and TRBJ2-5; 8 positions agree with TRBD1. The CDR3 totals 16 residues. In germline, CDR1 is SGHRS, CDR2 YFSETQ. The trim removed 4 bases at V and 1 base at J, leaving 9 bases unmatched. CDR3 loop: CASSQNGQGVQETQYF. Written as DNA, the CDR3 is TGCGCCAGCAGCCAAAATGGACAGGGAGTCCAAGAGACCCAGTACTTC.

The CDR3 DNA reads as TGTGCCAGCAGTTTCTCGACGGGAGGAAGCACCGGGGAGCTGTTTTTT. The encoded protein is CASSFSTGGSTGELFF. This rearrangement joins TRBV28 to TRBJ2-2; 7 positions match TRBD2. The V segment lost 3 bases and the J segment 4 bases; nucleotides outside the gene matches: 8. The CDR3 sequence is 16 residues long. The germline V gene encodes CDR1 MDHEN and CDR2 SYDVKM.

V gene TRBV6-5 combines with J gene TRBJ1-1; a weak D match, TRBD1 (6 bases). Germline loops: CDR1 MNHEY, CDR2 SVGAGI. V lost 6 bases to trimming and J lost 12 bases, with 20 bases between them. CDR3 length: 13 amino acids. CDR3 DNA: TGTGCCAGCAGCCCCCTGGGGGCGGGAGAGTCTTTCTTT. Protein product: CASSPLGAGESFF.

The chain uses TRBV5-1 and TRBJ2-7; 7 positions agree with TRBD2. Germline assignment: CDR1 SGHRS and CDR2 YFSETQ. The CDR3 length is 16 residues. Unmatched junction bases numbered 10, after V lost 0 bases and J lost 4 bases. The CDR3 sequence is CASSLGPLADDYEQYF. In DNA, the CDR3 is TGCGCCAGCAGCTTGGGACCGCTAGCGGACGATTACGAGCAGTACTTC.

The V gene is TRBV10-2, the J gene TRBJ1-1, with D hard to call. V lost 9 bases and J 6 bases, leaving 17 bases between the germline ends. The germline V gene has CDR1 WSHSY and CDR2 SAAADI. The CDR3 spans 13 residues. DNA for the CDR3: TGCGCCAGTTCCGTATCCGAACAGTCTGAAGCTTTCTTT. It yields the protein CASSVSEQSEAFF.